Listed here are 30 T cell receptor beta chains from one sample, sequenced in a study of shared clonotypes between healthy human individuals. TCRdb's table, derived via immunoSEQ multiplex PCR, lists solely in-frame clones and lacks some. The repertoire holds millions of clones, with about 92% as singletons. Terminally differentiated effector memory CD45RA+ cells were excluded by CCR7 positive selection of CD45RO-negative cells. The sample consisted of naive CD8+ T cells from PBMCs. The origin of the receptors is a man between 18 and 29 years old in good health. Some clones in this sample may be carry-over from other donors' samples.

The rearrangement joins TRBV27 to TRBJ1-1; D is unclear. This CDR3 comprises 15 residues. Trimming stripped 0 bases from V and 4 bases from J, with 12 bases between. The germline gives CDR1 MNHEY, CDR2 SMNVEV (reference sequence). CDR3 bases: TGTGCCAGCAGTTTATCTTCCTCTCACCGCACTGAAGCTTTCTTT. Protein product: CASSLSSSHRTEAFF.

As to this clone: Other DNA sequences from this sample encode an identical CDR3 as well. The rearrangement joins TRBV9 to TRBJ2-3, with 7 bases lining up with TRBD2. CDR3 length: 15 residues. Trimming at V came to 0 bases and at J to 0 bases, leaving 1 base not matched to a gene. Germline values: CDR1 SGDLS, CDR2 YYNGEE. For the CDR3, the DNA is TGTGCCAGCAGCGTAGTGGGACTAAGCACAGATACGCAGTATTTT. Its protein is CASSVVGLSTDTQYF.

This rearrangement joins TRBV7-9 to TRBJ1-5; D gene uncertain. V lost 1 base and J lost 0, with 13 bases in between. Looked up from germline, CDR1 is SEHNR and CDR2 is FQNEAQ (reference sequence). The CDR3 spans 17 residues. In DNA form, the CDR3 reads TGTGCCAGCAGCTTAGAAGGAGGGCAGAATAGCAATCAGCCCCAGCATTTT. Translated: CASSLEGGQNSNQPQHF.

The chain combines TRBV28 with TRBJ2-5; 10 positions agree with TRBD2. This CDR3 is 16 amino acids long. Germline V gene data show CDR1 as MDHEN and CDR2 as SYDVKM. Germline trimming cut 9 bases from V and 5 bases from J; bases unmatched to any gene: 15. CDR3 nucleotides: TGTGCCAGTCAGAGGTTGGCTAGCGGGAGTATGGAGACCCAGTACTTC. Translating it yields CASQRLASGSMETQYF. Variable domain in full (rest from reference TRBV28 and TRBJ2-5): DVKVTQSSRYLVKRTGEKVFLECVQDMDHENMFWYRQDPGLGLRLIYFSYDVKMKEKGDIPEGYSVSREKKERFSLILESASTNQTSMYLCASQRLASGSMETQYFGPGTRLLVL.

The chain is built from TRBV15 and TRBJ2-1, with TRBD2 matching 10 bases. This CDR3 comprises 17 residues. The germline V gene has CDR1 LNHNV and CDR2 YYDKDF (reference sequence). J gave up 2 bases and V 3 bases, and 7 bases lay outside the gene matches. CDR3 amino acids: CATSSVGAGGPYNEQFF. The CDR3 DNA reads as TGTGCCACCAGCAGTGTCGGAGCGGGAGGGCCCTACAATGAGCAGTTCTTC.

This sequence joins TRBV27 and TRBJ2-7, with a tentative D call TRBD2 (5 bases). Germline loops: CDR1 MNHEY, CDR2 SMNVEV (reference sequence). Trimming took 3 bases from V and 3 from J, leaving 12 bases between them. The CDR3 sequence is 14 residues long. CDR3 sequence: CASSFRGTYYEQYF. As DNA, the CDR3 is TGTGCCAGCAGTTTCCGGGGAACCTACTACGAGCAGTACTTC.

The rearrangement uses TRBV7-9 and TRBJ2-5; D might be TRBD2 (6 bases). Germline V gives CDR1 SEHNR, CDR2 FQNEAQ (reference sequence). The V end was cut by 1 base, the J end by 2 bases, with 11 bases between. The CDR3 runs 15 residues. In DNA form, the CDR3 reads TGTGCCAGCAGCTTAGTGAGGAGGGAACAAGAGACCCAGTACTTC. This sequence encodes CASSLVRREQETQYF. The full variable domain, rest sourced from reference TRBV7-9 and TRBJ2-5, is DTGVSQNPRHKITKRGQNVTFRCDPISEHNRLYWYRQTLGQGPEFLTYFQNEAQLEKSRLLSDRFSAERPKGSFSTLEIQRTEQGDSAMYLCASSLVRREQETQYFGPGTRLLVL.

For this clone: This same CDR3 is encoded by further DNA sequences in the sample. This chain connects TRBV7-9 to TRBJ2-2; D is uncertain. The germline V gene encodes CDR1 SEHNR and CDR2 FQNEAQ (reference sequence). Trimming removed 1 base at V and 6 bases at J, with 6 bases between. The length of the CDR3 is 13 residues. CDR3 sequence reads: CASSLGLAGELFF. The CDR3 bases are TGTGCCAGCAGCTTAGGGTTAGCCGGGGAGCTGTTTTTT.

The chain combines TRBV25-1 with TRBJ2-2; 10 nucleotides align to TRBD2. In germline, CDR1 is MGHDK, CDR2 SYGVNS. The CDR3 totals 15 residues. After removal of 2 bases from V and 4 bases from J, the junction contained 1 base not matched to a gene. The CDR3 DNA reads as TGTGCCAGCAGTGAAACTAGCGGGATCACCGGGGAGCTGTTTTTT. It codes for CASSETSGITGELFF.

The rearrangement links TRBV11-2 to TRBJ1-2, with unresolved D. This CDR3 region has 15 residues. With 3 bases removed from V and 3 bases from J, the gap between germline ends came to 14 bases. The germline V gene has CDR1 SGHAT and CDR2 FQNNGV. For the CDR3, the DNA is TGTGCCAGCAGCTTTTTAGGACCTCCGGACTATGGCTACACCTTC. Translation gives CASSFLGPPDYGYTF.

Only a few counts were recorded for this clone. The CDR3 sequence is CAWRERMNTEAFF. DNA for the CDR3: TGTGCCTGGAGGGAGAGAATGAACACTGAAGCTTTCTTT. The chain combines TRBV30 with TRBJ1-1, with D unresolved. Trimming took 3 bases from V and 0 from J, leaving 8 bases between them. This CDR3 is 13 amino acids long. Germline-derived CDR1 and CDR2 are GTSNPN and SVGIG (reference sequence).

The chain's CDR3 is CASSSGKGTVTTDTQYF. Here the CDR3 DNA reads TGTGCCAGCAGCTCCGGTAAGGGGACAGTCACAACAGATACGCAGTATTTT. The chain combines TRBV7-6 with TRBJ2-3, with TRBD1 matching 7 bases. This CDR3 has 17 residues. The V gene end was trimmed by 4 bases and the J gene end by 3 bases; junction bases not matched to a gene: 13. Looked up from germline, CDR1 is SGHVS and CDR2 is FNYEAQ.

The chain combines TRBV4-1 with TRBJ1-2, with D possibly being TRBD1 (6 bases). With 4 bases removed from V and 5 bases from J, the gap between germline ends came to 17 bases. CDR1 and CDR2 from the germline V gene are MGHRA and YSYEKL. The CDR3 is 15 amino acids. CDR3 region: CASSPLGGGMYGYTF. CDR3 nucleotides: TGCGCCAGCAGCCCCCTAGGGGGGGGGATGTATGGCTACACCTTC.

This clone has a single count. CDR3 nucleotide sequence: TGTGCCAGCAGCTCGGGACAGCAGTATGGCTACACCTTC. Amino acids: CASSSGQQYGYTF. The chain carries TRBV6-5 and TRBJ1-2, with TRBD1 matching over 7 bases. CDR1 is MNHEY, CDR2 SVGAGI, per germline. Trimming at V came to 6 bases and at J to 5 bases, leaving 6 bases not matched to a gene. The CDR3 contains 13 residues.

The CDR3 loop reads CASSQEGEDPEAFF. As DNA, the CDR3 is TGCGCCAGCAGCCAAGAGGGGGAGGACCCCGAGGCTTTCTTT. V and J are TRBV4-1 and TRBJ1-1; D perhaps matches TRBD1 (5 bases). Between the trimmed V and J ends, which lost 0 bases and 11 bases, there was a span of 16 bases. CDR3 length equals 14 residues. Germline CDR1 is MGHRA and CDR2 is YSYEKL.

This chain uses TRBV28 with TRBJ2-7; 9 bases line up with TRBD1. Germline V gene sequence: CDR1 MDHEN, CDR2 SYDVKM. With 2 bases clipped from V and 2 bases from J, the junction kept 7 bases outside the gene matches. The CDR3 sequence is 16 residues long. This chain's CDR3 is CASSLTIGTGPYEQYF. DNA for the CDR3: TGTGCCAGCAGTTTAACTATCGGGACAGGGCCCTACGAGCAGTACTTC. The full variable domain, completed using reference TRBV28 and TRBJ2-7, is DVKVTQSSRYLVKRTGEKVFLECVQDMDHENMFWYRQDPGLGLRLIYFSYDVKMKEKGDIPEGYSVSREKKERFSLILESASTNQTSMYLCASSLTIGTGPYEQYFGPGTRLTVT.

This clone appeared once. This same CDR3 is encoded by further DNA sequences in the sample. The V and J genes are TRBV11-2 and TRBJ2-2; no firm D call. The CDR3 totals 13 residues. Germline V gene data show CDR1 as SGHAT and CDR2 as FQNNGV. Trimming left V 0 bases short and J 7 bases short, with 6 bases between. The DNA of the CDR3 is TGTGCCAGCAGCTTAGATCTGGGCGGGGAGCTGTTTTTT. It codes for CASSLDLGGELFF.

About this clone: Other nucleotide sequences in the sample specify the same CDR3. CDR3 amino acids: CASSLGEKLFF. CDR3 bases: TGCGCCAGCAGCTTGGGGGAAAAACTGTTTTTT. V gene TRBV5-1 combines with J gene TRBJ1-4; no firm D call. Germline V gene lookup returns CDR1 SGHRS and CDR2 YFSETQ. The CDR3 sequence is 11 residues long. V was trimmed by 0 bases and J by 8 bases, leaving 2 bases between them.

V and J are TRBV11-1 and TRBJ2-5, with 9 bases lining up with TRBD1. Trimming took 5 bases from V and 5 from J; bases not matched to a gene: 6. This CDR3 spans 14 amino acids. Germline CDR1 reads SGHAT; CDR2 reads FQDESV (reference sequence). The CDR3 DNA reads TGTGCCAGCAGCCGGACAGGGGATTTTGAGACCCAGTACTTC. Amino acid sequence: CASSRTGDFETQYF.

For this clone: At the DNA level, this CDR3 is encoded by other sequences in the same sample as well. The rearrangement joins TRBV27 to TRBJ2-3, with D unclear. Germline V lookup: CDR1 MNHEY, CDR2 SMNVEV (reference sequence). Trimming stripped 3 bases from V and 3 bases from J, with 7 bases between. This CDR3 contains 13 residues. The DNA for the CDR3 is TGTGCCAGCAGTTTTTTGCGAACAGATACGCAGTATTTT. It codes for CASSFLRTDTQYF.

The V and J genes are TRBV27 and TRBJ1-5, with 9 bases matching TRBD1. V shed 4 bases and J 1 base; nucleotides not matched to a gene: 8. Germline V CDR1 and CDR2: MNHEY, SMNVEV (reference sequence). The CDR3 extends over 17 amino acids. The CDR3 DNA reads TGTGCCAGCAGTTCTTACAGGGGGCCGAGAAGCAATCAGCCCCAGCATTTT. This encodes CASSSYRGPRSNQPQHF.

This chain connects TRBV9 to TRBJ2-1; 9 nucleotides agree with TRBD1. The length of the CDR3 is 15 residues. Germline V gene lookup returns CDR1 SGDLS and CDR2 YYNGEE. V shed 3 bases and J 7 bases; nucleotides not matched to a gene: 8. CDR3 bases: TGTGCCAGCAGCGCCCCATGGGGACAGGGTAATGAGCAGTTCTTC. It encodes CASSAPWGQGNEQFF.

The rearrangement joins TRBV6-5 to TRBJ2-3; no definite D call. Germline CDR1 reads MNHEY; CDR2 reads SVGAGI. The CDR3 is 14 amino acids. Trimming took 0 bases from V and 6 from J, leaving 10 bases between them. The CDR3 DNA follows: TGTGCCAGCAGTTACTCGAAGGGTCCGGATACGCAGTATTTT. Its translation is CASSYSKGPDTQYF.

The chain employs TRBV5-1 and TRBJ2-1, with D hard to call. The V end was cut by 4 bases, the J end by 7 bases, with 12 bases between. CDR3 length equals 13 residues. Germline CDR1 reads SGHRS; CDR2 reads YFSETQ. CDR3 bases: TGCGCCAGCAGCAAGTACTTGGGGAATGAGCAGTTCTTC. It yields the protein CASSKYLGNEQFF.

The rearrangement uses TRBV27 and TRBJ2-1, with D possibly matching TRBD2 (7 bases). Germline V gene data show CDR1 as MNHEY and CDR2 as SMNVEV (reference sequence). V was cut by 9 bases and J by 6 bases, with 15 bases left in between. The CDR3 has 13 amino acids. The CDR3 nucleotides read TGTGCCAGTTTGGGGGAGGGGGGCAATGAGCAGTTCTTC. This gives the protein CASLGEGGNEQFF.

This clone was detected once. The chain employs TRBV28 and TRBJ2-7; a weak D match, TRBD2 (6 bases). The CDR3 length is 14 residues. The germline V gene has CDR1 MDHEN and CDR2 SYDVKM. V was trimmed by 6 bases and J by 2 bases, leaving 14 bases between them. The chain's CDR3 is CASSSGGNPYEQYF. The CDR3 DNA reads TGTGCCAGCAGCTCAGGAGGGAACCCCTACGAGCAGTACTTC. Complete variable domain (other parts from reference TRBV28 and TRBJ2-7): DVKVTQSSRYLVKRTGEKVFLECVQDMDHENMFWYRQDPGLGLRLIYFSYDVKMKEKGDIPEGYSVSREKKERFSLILESASTNQTSMYLCASSSGGNPYEQYFGPGTRLTVT.

The chain joins TRBV9 to TRBJ2-5; TRBD2 aligns across 9 bases. V lost 4 bases to trimming and J lost 5 bases; unmatched junction nucleotides: 9. Germline loops: CDR1 SGDLS, CDR2 YYNGEE. The CDR3 runs to 15 residues. CDR3 in DNA: TGTGCCAGCAGCCTCGGGACTAGCTACGGGGAGACCCAGTACTTC. Amino acid sequence: CASSLGTSYGETQYF.

The chain links TRBV9 to TRBJ2-7; D is undetermined. Between the trimmed V and J ends, which lost 3 bases and 4 bases, there was a span of 17 bases. The CDR3 has 15 residues. Germline V gene lookup returns CDR1 SGDLS and CDR2 YYNGEE. The CDR3 sequence: CASSASTLFGYEQYF. The CDR3 nucleotides read TGTGCCAGCAGCGCCTCTACTCTCTTTGGGTACGAGCAGTACTTC.

The V and J genes are TRBV19 and TRBJ1-1; 7 bases agree with TRBD1. There are 15 residues in the CDR3. Germline V gene lookup returns CDR1 LNHDA and CDR2 SQIVND (reference sequence). The V segment lost 3 bases and the J segment 2 bases; nucleotides outside the gene matches: 6. CDR3 amino acids: CASSIDRVTNTEAFF. The CDR3 DNA reads TGTGCCAGTAGTATTGACAGGGTGACAAACACTGAAGCTTTCTTT. The whole variable domain, remainder taken from reference TRBV19 and TRBJ1-1, is DGGITQSPKYLFRKEGQNVTLSCEQNLNHDAMYWYRQDPGQGLRLIYYSQIVNDFQKGDIAEGYSVSREKKESFPLTVTSAQKNPTAFYLCASSIDRVTNTEAFFGQGTRLTVV.

This clone was seen a single time. The V call is TRBV11-2, the J call TRBJ1-1; TRBD1 might be the D (6 bases). Germline lookup yields CDR1 SGHAT and CDR2 FQNNGV. The CDR3 consists of 14 residues. With 1 base removed from V and 3 bases from J, the gap between germline ends came to 9 bases. The CDR3 spells CASSLARGDTEAFF. The CDR3 nucleotides read TGTGCCAGCAGCTTAGCCAGGGGTGACACTGAAGCTTTCTTT.